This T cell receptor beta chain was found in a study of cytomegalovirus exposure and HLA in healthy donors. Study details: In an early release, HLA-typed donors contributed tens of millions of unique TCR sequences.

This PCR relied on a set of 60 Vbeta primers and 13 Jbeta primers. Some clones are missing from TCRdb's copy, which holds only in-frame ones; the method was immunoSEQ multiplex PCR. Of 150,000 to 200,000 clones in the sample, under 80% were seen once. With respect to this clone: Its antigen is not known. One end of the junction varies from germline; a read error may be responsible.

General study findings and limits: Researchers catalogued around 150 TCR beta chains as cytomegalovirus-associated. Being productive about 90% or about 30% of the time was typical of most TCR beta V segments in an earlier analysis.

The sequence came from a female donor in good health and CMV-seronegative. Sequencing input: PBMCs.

The CDR3 DNA sequence: TGTTCCAGCAGCTTTACTAGCCTCCGCAATGAGCAGTTCTTC. Encoded protein: CSSSFTSLRNEQFF. V gene TRBV7-9 combines with J gene TRBJ2-1; D is possibly TRBD2 (6 bases). The germline gives CDR1 SEHNR, CDR2 FQNEAQ (reference sequence). The CDR3 extends over 14 amino acids.